Each of the 9 T cell receptor beta chains below was sequenced from the same sample in a study of T cell repertoires in cytomegalovirus infection. TCRdb reprocessed the reads via MiXCR and lists one record per CDR3 protein. The data show about 600,000 distinct CDR3 sequences, with approximately 25% seen just once and less than 9.5% held by the top ten. The sample comprised CD8+ T cells from PBMCs. Source of these receptors: a human donor in good health (CMV status not recorded). Some clones in this sample may be carry-over from other donors' samples.

The chain recombines TRBV6-4 with TRBJ1-5; D call uncertain. V dropped 1 base and J dropped 2 bases, with 6 bases sitting between them. This CDR3 contains 14 residues. Germline-derived CDR1 and CDR2 are MRHNA and SNTAGT. The CDR3 DNA sequence: TGTGCCAGCAGTGACTGGGCAGGCAATCAGCCCCAGCATTTT. It yields the protein CASSDWAGNQPQHF.

The chain has TRBV7-8 and TRBJ2-5; D is perhaps TRBD1 (6 bases). Germline values: CDR1 SGHVS, CDR2 FQNEAQ. The CDR3 is 15 amino acids. V was pared by 8 bases and J by 2 bases, with 18 bases between. The CDR3 DNA sequence: TGTGCCAGCTGCCCACCTCCCGGGACACAAGAGACCCAGTACTTC. Translated, it gives CASCPPPGTQETQYF. The full variable domain, with the rest looked up from reference TRBV7-8 and TRBJ2-5, is GAGVSQSPRYKVAKRGQDVALRCDPISGHVSLFWYQQALGQGPEFLTYFQNEAQLDKSGLPSDRFFAERPEGSVSTLKIQRTQQEDSAVYLCASCPPPGTQETQYFGPGTRLLVL.

This clonotype was detected ten times or more. V and J are TRBV12-3 or TRBV12-4 and TRBJ2-1; unclear D gene. This CDR3 region has 11 residues. Trimming cost V 7 bases and J 5 bases, with 6 bases left between them. DNA of the CDR3: TGTGCCAGCAAATCTGACAATGAGCAGTTCTTC. Translation gives CASKSDNEQFF.

Concerning this clonotype: At one of its ends the junction is not consistent with the germline gene, which may arise from a read error. The chain recombines TRBV5-6 with TRBJ2-6; D ambiguous. The CDR3 totals 14 residues. The V gene's germline CDR1 is SGHDT and CDR2 YYEEEE. CDR3 bases: TGTGCCAGCGGCTTAGGGTACGGGGCCAACGTCCTGACTTTC. Its protein product is CASGLGYGANVLTF.

Many counts were recorded for this clonotype. The J gene is TRBJ2-2, the V gene TRBV7-9; no reliable D call. Germline V lookup: CDR1 SEHNR, CDR2 FQNEAQ (reference sequence). The CDR3 length is 14 residues. Trimming cost V 4 bases and J 4 bases, with 10 bases left between them. The CDR3 region has the DNA TGTGCCAGCAGCTCAGAATTTAGCACCGGGGAGCTGTTTTTT. This sequence encodes CASSSEFSTGELFF.

The gene calls are TRBV10-1 and TRBJ2-1, with D tentatively TRBD2 (5 bases). The CDR3 sequence is 15 residues long. CDR1 and CDR2 (germline): WNHNN, SYGVQD (reference sequence). V lost 1 base and J lost 3, with 10 bases in between. CDR3 amino acids: CASSELNGVYNEQFF. As DNA, the CDR3 is TGCGCCAGCAGTGAGTTGAACGGGGTCTACAATGAGCAGTTCTTC.

This clonotype was seen a handful of times. This chain connects TRBV7-8 to TRBJ2-3, with unresolved D. The germline V gene encodes CDR1 SGHVS and CDR2 FQNEAQ. The CDR3 totals 16 residues. V was pared by 1 base and J by 0 bases, with 11 bases between. CDR3 sequence: CASSLVGVASTDTQYF. In DNA form, the CDR3 reads TGTGCCAGCAGCTTAGTGGGTGTAGCTAGCACAGATACGCAGTATTTT.

The rearrangement links TRBV25-1 to TRBJ2-5; no clear D. Per the germline V gene, CDR1 is MGHDK and CDR2 is SYGVNS. V was pared by 3 bases and J by 2 bases, with 10 bases between. This CDR3 spans 14 amino acids. The CDR3 sequence is CASSDLRVQETQYF. The CDR3 DNA follows: TGTGCCAGCAGTGACCTTAGGGTACAAGAGACCCAGTACTTC.

This chain links TRBV27 with TRBJ1-2, with D perhaps matching TRBD1 (5 bases). Germline loops: CDR1 MNHEY, CDR2 SMNVEV (reference sequence). Trimming removed 2 bases at V and 7 bases at J, with 20 bases between. The CDR3 sequence is 16 residues long. The CDR3 here is CASSLAHRGLGGGYTF. CDR3 sequence (DNA): TGTGCCAGCAGTTTAGCTCACCGGGGGTTGGGTGGTGGCTACACCTTC.